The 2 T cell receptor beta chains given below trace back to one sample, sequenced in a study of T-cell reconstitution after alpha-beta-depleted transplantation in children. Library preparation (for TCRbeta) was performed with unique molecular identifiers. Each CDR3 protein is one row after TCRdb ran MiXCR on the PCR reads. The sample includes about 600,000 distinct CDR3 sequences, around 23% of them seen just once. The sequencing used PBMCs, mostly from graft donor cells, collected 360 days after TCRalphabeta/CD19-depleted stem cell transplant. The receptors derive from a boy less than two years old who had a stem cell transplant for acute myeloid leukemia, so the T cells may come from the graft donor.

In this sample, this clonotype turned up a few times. CDR3 DNA: TGTGCCAGCAGAGGATGGGGAGGGGGCAATCAGCCCCAGCATTTT. Translating it yields CASRGWGGGNQPQHF. The chain joins TRBV12-3 or TRBV12-4 to TRBJ1-5; a possible D gene is TRBD1 (5 bases). Deletions cut 6 bases from V and 2 bases from J, with 14 bases between. CDR3 length equals 15 residues.

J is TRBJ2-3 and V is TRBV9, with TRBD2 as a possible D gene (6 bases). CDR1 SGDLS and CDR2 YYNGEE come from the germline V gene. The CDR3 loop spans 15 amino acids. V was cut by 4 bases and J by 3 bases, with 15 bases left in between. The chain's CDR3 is CASSTPTGGTDTQYF. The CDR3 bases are TGTGCCAGCAGCACCCCCACCGGAGGGACAGATACGCAGTATTTT.